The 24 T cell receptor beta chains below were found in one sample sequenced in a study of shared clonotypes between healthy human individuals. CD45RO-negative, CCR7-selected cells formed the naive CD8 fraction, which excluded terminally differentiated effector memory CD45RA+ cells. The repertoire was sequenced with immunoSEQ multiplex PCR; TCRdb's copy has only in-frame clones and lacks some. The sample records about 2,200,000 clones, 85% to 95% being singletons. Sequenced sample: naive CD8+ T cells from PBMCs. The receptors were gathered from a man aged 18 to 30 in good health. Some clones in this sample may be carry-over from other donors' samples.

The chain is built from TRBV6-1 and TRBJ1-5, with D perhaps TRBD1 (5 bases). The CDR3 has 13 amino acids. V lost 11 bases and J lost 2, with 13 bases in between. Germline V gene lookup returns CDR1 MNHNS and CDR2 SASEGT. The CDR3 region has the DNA TGTGCCGCGAGGGGTCAGGGCAATCAGCCCCAGCATTTT. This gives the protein CAARGQGNQPQHF.

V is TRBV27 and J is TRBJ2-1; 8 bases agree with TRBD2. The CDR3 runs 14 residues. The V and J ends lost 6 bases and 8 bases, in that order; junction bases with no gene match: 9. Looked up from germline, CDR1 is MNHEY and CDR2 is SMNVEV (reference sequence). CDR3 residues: CASSPGLVFYEQFF. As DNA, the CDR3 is TGTGCCAGCAGCCCGGGACTAGTCTTTTATGAGCAGTTCTTC.

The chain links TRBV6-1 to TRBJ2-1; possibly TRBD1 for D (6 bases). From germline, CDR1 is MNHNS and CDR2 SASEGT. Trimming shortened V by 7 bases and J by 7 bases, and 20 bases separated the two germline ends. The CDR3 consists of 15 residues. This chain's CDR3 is CASTRGTTSWNEQFF. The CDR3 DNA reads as TGTGCCAGCACCCGAGGGACAACCTCCTGGAATGAGCAGTTCTTC.

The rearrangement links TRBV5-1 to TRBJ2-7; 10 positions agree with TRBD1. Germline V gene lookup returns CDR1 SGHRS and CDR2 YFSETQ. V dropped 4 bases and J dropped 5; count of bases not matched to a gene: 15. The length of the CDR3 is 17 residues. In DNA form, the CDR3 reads TGCGCCAGCAGCGTGACAGGTTCGGGACAGGGGTTCCACGAGCAGTACTTC. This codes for CASSVTGSGQGFHEQYF.

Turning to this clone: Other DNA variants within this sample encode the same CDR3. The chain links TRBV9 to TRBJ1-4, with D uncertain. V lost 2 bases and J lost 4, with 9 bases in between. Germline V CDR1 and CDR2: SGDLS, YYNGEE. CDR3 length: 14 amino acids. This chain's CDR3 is CASSVGRVNEKLFF. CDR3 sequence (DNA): TGTGCCAGCAGCGTTGGACGGGTTAATGAAAAACTGTTTTTT.

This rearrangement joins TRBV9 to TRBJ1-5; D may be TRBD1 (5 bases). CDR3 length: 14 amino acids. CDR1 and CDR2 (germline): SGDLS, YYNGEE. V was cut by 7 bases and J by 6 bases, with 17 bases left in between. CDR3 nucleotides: TGTGCCAGCGGACCTGGGGGGGTAAGTCAGCCCCAGCATTTT. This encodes CASGPGGVSQPQHF.

CDR3 in amino acids: CASSPSQGLGANVLTF. Here the CDR3 DNA reads TGTGCCAGCAGCCCCTCTCAGGGCTTGGGGGCCAACGTCCTGACTTTC. This chain joins TRBV9 and TRBJ2-6, with TRBD1 as a possible D gene (5 bases). V was cut by 4 bases and J by 4 bases, with 15 bases left in between. The CDR3 has 16 amino acids. Germline CDR1 is SGDLS and CDR2 is YYNGEE.

CDR3 region: CASSFGATYNEQFF. In DNA form, the CDR3 reads TGTGCCAGCAGCTTCGGAGCGACCTACAATGAGCAGTTCTTC. V and J are TRBV13 and TRBJ2-1; D is unresolved. The germline gives CDR1 PRHDT, CDR2 FYEKMQ (reference sequence). This CDR3 is built from 14 residues. Trimming removed 3 bases from V and 2 bases from J, with 8 bases in between.

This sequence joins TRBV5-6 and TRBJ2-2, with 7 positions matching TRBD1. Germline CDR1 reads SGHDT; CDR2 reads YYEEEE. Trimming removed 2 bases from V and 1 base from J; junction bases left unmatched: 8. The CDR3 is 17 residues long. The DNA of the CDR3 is TGTGCCAGCAGCTTTATAGGGGGACAGAGGAACACCGGGGAGCTGTTTTTT. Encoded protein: CASSFIGGQRNTGELFF.

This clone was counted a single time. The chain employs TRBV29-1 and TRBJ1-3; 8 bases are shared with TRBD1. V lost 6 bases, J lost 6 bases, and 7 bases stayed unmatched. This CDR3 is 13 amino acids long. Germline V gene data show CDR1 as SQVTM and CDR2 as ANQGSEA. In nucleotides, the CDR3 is TGCAGCGTGACAGGGGCTCTGGAAAACACCATATATTTT. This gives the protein CSVTGALENTIYF.

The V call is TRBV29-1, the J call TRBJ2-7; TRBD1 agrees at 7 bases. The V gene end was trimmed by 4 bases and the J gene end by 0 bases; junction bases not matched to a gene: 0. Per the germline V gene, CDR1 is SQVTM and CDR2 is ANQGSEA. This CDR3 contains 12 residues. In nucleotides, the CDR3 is TGCAGCGTTGGACAGGGCTCCTACGAGCAGTACTTC. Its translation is CSVGQGSYEQYF.

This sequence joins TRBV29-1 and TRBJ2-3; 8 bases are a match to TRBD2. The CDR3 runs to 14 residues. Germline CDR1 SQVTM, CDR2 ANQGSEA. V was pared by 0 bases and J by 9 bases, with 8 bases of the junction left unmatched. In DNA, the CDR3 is TGCAGCGTTGAAGATCCTGGGACTAGGAACACGCAGTATTTT. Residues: CSVEDPGTRNTQYF.

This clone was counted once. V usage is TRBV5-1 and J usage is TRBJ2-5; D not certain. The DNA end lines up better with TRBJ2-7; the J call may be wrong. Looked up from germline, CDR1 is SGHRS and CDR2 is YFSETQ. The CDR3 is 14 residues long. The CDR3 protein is CASSLDTLAYEQYF. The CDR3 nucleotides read TGCGCCAGCAGCTTGGATACCCTCGCCTACGAGCAGTACTTC.

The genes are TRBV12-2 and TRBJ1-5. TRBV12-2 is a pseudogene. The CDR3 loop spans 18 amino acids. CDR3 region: CASRLTTWRPLNNQPQHF. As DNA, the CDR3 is TGTGCAAGTCGCCTGACAACCTGGAGGCCATTAAACAATCAGCCCCAGCATTTT.

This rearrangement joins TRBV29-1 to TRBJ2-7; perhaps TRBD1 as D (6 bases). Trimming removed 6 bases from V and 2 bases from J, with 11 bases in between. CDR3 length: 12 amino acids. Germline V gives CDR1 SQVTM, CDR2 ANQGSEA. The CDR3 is CSVSGAPYEQYF. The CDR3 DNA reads TGCAGCGTATCAGGGGCCCCCTACGAGCAGTACTTC.

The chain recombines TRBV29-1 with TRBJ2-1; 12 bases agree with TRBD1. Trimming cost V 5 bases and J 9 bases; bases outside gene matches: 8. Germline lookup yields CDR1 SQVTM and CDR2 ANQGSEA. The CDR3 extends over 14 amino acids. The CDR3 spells CSVIRDRGLGEQFF. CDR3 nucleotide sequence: TGCAGCGTTATCCGGGACAGGGGGCTAGGTGAGCAGTTCTTC.

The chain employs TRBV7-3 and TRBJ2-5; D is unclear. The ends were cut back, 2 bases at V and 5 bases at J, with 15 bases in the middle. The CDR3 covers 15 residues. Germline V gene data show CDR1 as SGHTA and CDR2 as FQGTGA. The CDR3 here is CASSLAPAPPETQYF. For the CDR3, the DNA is TGTGCCAGCAGCTTAGCCCCCGCGCCCCCCGAGACCCAGTACTTC.

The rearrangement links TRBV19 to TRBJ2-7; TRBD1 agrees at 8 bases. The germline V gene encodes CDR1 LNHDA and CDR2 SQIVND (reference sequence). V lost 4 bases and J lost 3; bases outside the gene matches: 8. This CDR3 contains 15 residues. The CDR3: CASSTLGTGDYEQYF. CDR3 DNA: TGTGCCAGTAGTACCTTGGGGACAGGCGACTACGAGCAGTACTTC.

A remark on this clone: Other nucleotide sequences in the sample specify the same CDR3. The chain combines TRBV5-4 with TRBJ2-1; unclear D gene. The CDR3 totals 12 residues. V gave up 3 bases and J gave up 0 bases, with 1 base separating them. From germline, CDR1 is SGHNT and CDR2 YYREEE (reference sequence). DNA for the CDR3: TGTGCCAGCAGCTACTCCTACAATGAGCAGTTCTTC. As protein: CASSYSYNEQFF.

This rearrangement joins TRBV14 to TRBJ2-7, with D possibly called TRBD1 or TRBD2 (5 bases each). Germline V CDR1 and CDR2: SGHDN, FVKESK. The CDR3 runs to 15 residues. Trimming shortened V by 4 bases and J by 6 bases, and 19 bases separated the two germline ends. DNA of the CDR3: TGTGCCAGCAGCCCCGGGGCGGACAAAACGGCCGAGCAGTACTTC. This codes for CASSPGADKTAEQYF.

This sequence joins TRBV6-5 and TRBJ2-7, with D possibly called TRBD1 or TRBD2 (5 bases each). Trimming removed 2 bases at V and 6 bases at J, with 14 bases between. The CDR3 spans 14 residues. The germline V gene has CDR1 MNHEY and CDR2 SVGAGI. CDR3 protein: CASSYDRGGVEQYF. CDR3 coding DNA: TGTGCCAGCAGTTACGACCGTGGGGGAGTCGAGCAGTACTTC.

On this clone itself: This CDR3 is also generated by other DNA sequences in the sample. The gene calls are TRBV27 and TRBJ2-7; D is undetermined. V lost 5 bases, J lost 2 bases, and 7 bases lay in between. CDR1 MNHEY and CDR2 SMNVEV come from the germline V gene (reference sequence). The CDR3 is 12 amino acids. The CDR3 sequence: CASSPRPYEQYF. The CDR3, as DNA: TGTGCCAGCAGTCCCCGCCCCTACGAGCAGTACTTC.

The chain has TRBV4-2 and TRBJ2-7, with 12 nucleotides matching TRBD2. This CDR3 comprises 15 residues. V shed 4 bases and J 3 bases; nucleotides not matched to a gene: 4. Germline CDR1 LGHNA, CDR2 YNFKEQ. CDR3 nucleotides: TGTGCCAGCAGCCCATTGACTAGCGGGAGCTACGAGCAGTACTTC. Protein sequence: CASSPLTSGSYEQYF.

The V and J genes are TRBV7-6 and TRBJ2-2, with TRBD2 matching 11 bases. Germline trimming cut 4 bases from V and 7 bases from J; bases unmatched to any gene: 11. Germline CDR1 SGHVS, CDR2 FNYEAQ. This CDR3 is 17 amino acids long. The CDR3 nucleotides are TGTGCCAGCAGCTGGCCACTAGCGGGAGCTGATGGCGGGGAGCTGTTTTTT. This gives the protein CASSWPLAGADGGELFF.